The rows below give T cell receptor beta chains drawn from one sample of a study of blood T cell repertoires in COVID-19. Sequencing was performed with immunoSEQ multiplex PCR; in TCRdb, only in-frame clones are kept and a portion is missing. In the table there are about 300,000 clones, about 89% of which are singletons. Sequencing input: PBMCs or T cells enriched from blood (not recorded which). All receptors derive from a woman aged 18-35 years who had recovered from COVID-19. Both conserved end residues are part of each CDR3. Each record gives: V gene, clone size, J gene, D gene, CDR3 DNA, CDR3 protein. D genes are given only for firm matches. Clone sizes are given selectively: once, few, many, or a class where the clone is expanded.

TRBV6-2/TRBV6-3	few	TRBJ2-7	TRBD2	TGTGCCAGCAGTTTGGGAGCGGGACTGAACTTC	CASSLGAGLNF
TRBV14	few	TRBJ1-2	TRBD1	TGTGCCAGCAGCCCGGAGGGAGCGGGACAGGTCTTTGGCTACACCTTC	CASSPEGAGQVFGYTF
TRBV29-1	once	TRBJ1-1	TRBD1	TGCAGCGTCACGGGACAGGGAAACACTGAAGCTTTCTTT	CSVTGQGNTEAFF
TRBV12-3/TRBV12-4	.	TRBJ1-1	.	TGTGCCAGCAGAAACGGAGTGTACACTGAAGCTTTCTTT	CASRNGVYTEAFF
TRBV6-5	.	TRBJ2-7	.	TGTGCCAGCAGCCGATCAGGGGTCCACGAGCAGTACTTC	CASSRSGVHEQYF
TRBV25-1	.	TRBJ2-1	TRBD2	TGTGCCAGCAGTGAACCGGGACTAGCGGTGGATGAGCAGTTCTTC	CASSEPGLAVDEQFF
TRBV7-2	.	TRBJ1-5	.	TGTGCCAGCAGCTTATCTCGCGCTAGCAATCAGCCCCAGCATTTT	CASSLSRASNQPQHF
TRBV30	.	TRBJ2-7	.	TGTGCCTGGAGTGTAACAGTGGGTGGGCAGTACTTC	CAWSVTVGGQYF
TRBV18	.	TRBJ2-1	.	TGTGCCAGCTCACCACAGAACAGCTATAATGAGCAGTTCTTC	CASSPQNSYNEQFF
TRBV7-9	once	TRBJ2-1	.	TGTGCCAGCAGCCGTCCATGGGGGCGGGGGCCTTACAATGAGCAGTTCTTC	CASSRPWGRGPYNEQFF
TRBV3-1/TRBV3-2	.	TRBJ2-7	TRBD2	TGTGCCAGCAGCCAAGATGGTGTAGCGGGGGCCCCTAGCCCCTACGAGCAGTACTTC	CASSQDGVAGAPSPYEQYF
TRBV4-1	.	TRBJ2-3	.	TGCGCCAGCAAACAGGGTTTTTTCACAGATACGCAGTATTTT	CASKQGFFTDTQYF
TRBV20-1	.	TRBJ2-1	TRBD2	TGCAGTGCTAGTCCCGGGACTAGGGTTGGGAATGAGCAGTTCTTC	CSASPGTRVGNEQFF
TRBV28	.	TRBJ2-3	.	TGTGCCAGCAGTTTACGACAATTAGATACGCAGTATTTT	CASSLRQLDTQYF
TRBV15	.	TRBJ1-1	.	TGTGCCACCAGCAGAGATCCCAGGGGCACTGAAGCTTTCTTT	CATSRDPRGTEAFF
TRBV5-4	once	TRBJ1-2	.	TGTGCCAGCAGAACAGGGTCTGGGGGCTACACCTTC	CASRTGSGGYTF
TRBV6-5	.	TRBJ2-3	.	TGTGCCAGCAGTTACGCACTAGGCTCTAGCACAGATACGCAGTATTTT	CASSYALGSSTDTQYF
TRBV6-1	.	TRBJ1-1	.	TGTGCCAGCAGTGAAGCGCTCGGAACCCCTAGTTTT	CASSEALGTPSF
TRBV9	.	TRBJ2-3	.	TGTGCCAGCAGCGTAGTAATGGATACGCAGTATTTT	CASSVVMDTQYF
TRBV12-3/TRBV12-4	few	TRBJ1-4	.	TGTGCCAGTAGACAGGAGACTAATGAAAAACTGTTTTTT	CASRQETNEKLFF
TRBV14	.	TRBJ2-3	TRBD2	TGTGCCAGCAGCCAACGAAGCGGGACGAGAACAGATACGCAGTATTTT	CASSQRSGTRTDTQYF
TRBV3-1/TRBV3-2	.	TRBJ1-1	.	TGTGCCAGCAGTTCCTACATTAGGGGGGGCACTGAAGCTTTCTTT	CASSSYIRGGTEAFF
TRBV10-3	.	TRBJ2-3	TRBD2	TGTGCCATCAGTGAACCGACTAGCGGTAGTACAGATACGCAGTATTTT	CAISEPTSGSTDTQYF
TRBV6-1	.	TRBJ2-2	.	TGTGCCAGCAGTGAAGCGGGAAGCGGAAACACCGGGGAGCTGTTTTTT	CASSEAGSGNTGELFF
TRBV19	few	TRBJ2-7	TRBD1	TGTGCCAGTAGTACCGGGACAGCCAGCTACGAGCAGTACTTC	CASSTGTASYEQYF
TRBV11-2	.	TRBJ2-3	TRBD2	TGTGCCAGCAGCCGATCCCTCGCGGGAGGGCTCTTCTATACGCAGTATTTT	CASSRSLAGGLFYTQYF
TRBV7-2	.	TRBJ2-2	TRBD1	TGTGCCAGCAGCTTTCCTCAGGGGGCTTCAGTCACCGGGGAGCTGTTTTTT	CASSFPQGASVTGELFF
TRBV7-2	.	TRBJ1-2	TRBD1	TGTGCCAGCAGCTCCGTACGAACAGGGGCGGCCTATGGCTACACCTTC	CASSSVRTGAAYGYTF
TRBV30	.	TRBJ1-1	.	TGTGCCGCAAGTGGGCAGAGAACAACTGAAGCTTTCTTT	CAASGQRTTEAFF
TRBV6-6	few	TRBJ2-7	TRBD1	TGTGCCAGCAGTTTCGGGACAGGGTCAGCCGAGCAGTACTTC	CASSFGTGSAEQYF
TRBV6-6	.	TRBJ2-3	TRBD2	TGTGCCAGCGGAACGACTAGCGGGAGGGCAGATACGCAGTATTTT	CASGTTSGRADTQYF
TRBV5-8	.	TRBJ2-7	TRBD2	TGTGCCAGCAGCTTGCCGGTAGCGGGAGGGTACGAGCAGTACTTC	CASSLPVAGGYEQYF
TRBV28	.	TRBJ1-5	.	TGTGCCAGCAGTTTACGCCCCGGTCCTAATCAGCCCCAGCATTTT	CASSLRPGPNQPQHF
TRBV10-2	few	TRBJ2-7	TRBD2	TGCGCCAGCAGTGAACTAGCGGGGCGGACGACCTACGAGCAGTACTTC	CASSELAGRTTYEQYF
TRBV6-2/TRBV6-3	once	TRBJ2-1	TRBD1	TGTGCCAGCAGTTACATCGGACAGGGGCCCTACAATGAGCAGTTCTTC	CASSYIGQGPYNEQFF
TRBV29-1	.	TRBJ2-3	TRBD2	TGCAGCGGATGCGGGAGTAGCACAGATACGCAGTATTTT	CSGCGSSTDTQYF
TRBV6-1	.	TRBJ1-5	TRBD1	TGTGCCAGCAGTGAAGCCGTCGGGACAGGGAGCAATCAGCCCCAGCATTTT	CASSEAVGTGSNQPQHF
TRBV19	.	TRBJ1-3	TRBD1	TGTGCCAGTACGCGACAGGGGGACTTCTCTGGAAACACCATATATTTT	CASTRQGDFSGNTIYF
TRBV27	.	TRBJ2-7	.	TGTGCCAGCAGTCCCTCGGGGAGTATTCCCTACGAGCAGTACTTC	CASSPSGSIPYEQYF
TRBV7-9	few	TRBJ2-1	.	TGTGCCAGCAGCTTAGCCACCGGGTTCGAGCAGCAGTTCTTC	CASSLATGFEQQFF
TRBV30	.	TRBJ2-7	.	TGTGCCTGGAGGAGGAATTCCCCCTACGAGCAGTACTTC	CAWRRNSPYEQYF
TRBV6-6	.	TRBJ2-5	TRBD2	TGTGCCAGCAGTTCCCATCGGACTAGCGGGGGGGAGACCCAGTACTTC	CASSSHRTSGGETQYF
TRBV6-1	.	TRBJ2-3	.	TGTGCCAGCAGTGACAGGGTGCTAACGATGGGGCAGTATTTT	CASSDRVLTMGQYF
TRBV27	.	TRBJ2-2	TRBD2	TGTGCCAGCAGTTTATGGGGGACTAGCCTTTCCACCGGGGAGCTGTTTTTT	CASSLWGTSLSTGELFF
TRBV14	few	TRBJ1-4	TRBD1	TGTGCCAGCAGCCAATACGCGGACAGGGTTCCTAATGAAAAACTGTTTTTT	CASSQYADRVPNEKLFF
TRBV28	.	TRBJ2-3	.	TGTGCCAGCAGCGCAGGGGCCACAGATACGCAGTATTTT	CASSAGATDTQYF
TRBV27	.	TRBJ1-1	.	TGTGCCAGCAGGAAAGGGGCCGAAGCTTTCTTT	CASRKGAEAFF
TRBV3-1/TRBV3-2	.	TRBJ2-5	TRBD1	TGTGCCAGCAGCATTTCCGGGACAGGGCACCAAGAGACCCAGTACTTC	CASSISGTGHQETQYF